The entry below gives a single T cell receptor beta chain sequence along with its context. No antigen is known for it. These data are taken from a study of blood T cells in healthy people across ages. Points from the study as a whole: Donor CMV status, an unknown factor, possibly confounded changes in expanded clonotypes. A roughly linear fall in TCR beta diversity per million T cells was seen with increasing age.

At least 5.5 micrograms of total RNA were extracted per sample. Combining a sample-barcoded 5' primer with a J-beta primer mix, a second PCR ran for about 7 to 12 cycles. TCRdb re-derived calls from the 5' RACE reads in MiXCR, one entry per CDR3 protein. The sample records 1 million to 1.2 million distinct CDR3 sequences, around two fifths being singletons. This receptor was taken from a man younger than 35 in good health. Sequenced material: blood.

The CDR3 nucleotides read TGTGCCATCAGGCGCTACGGGACAGGGGGTGGGTACACTGAAGCTTTCTTT. Its protein is CAIRRYGTGGGYTEAFF. This sequence joins TRBV10-3 and TRBJ1-1; 11 bases are a match to TRBD1. This CDR3 has 17 residues. Germline CDR1 is ENHRY and CDR2 is SYGVKD. V dropped 6 bases and J dropped 3; count of bases not matched to a gene: 12.